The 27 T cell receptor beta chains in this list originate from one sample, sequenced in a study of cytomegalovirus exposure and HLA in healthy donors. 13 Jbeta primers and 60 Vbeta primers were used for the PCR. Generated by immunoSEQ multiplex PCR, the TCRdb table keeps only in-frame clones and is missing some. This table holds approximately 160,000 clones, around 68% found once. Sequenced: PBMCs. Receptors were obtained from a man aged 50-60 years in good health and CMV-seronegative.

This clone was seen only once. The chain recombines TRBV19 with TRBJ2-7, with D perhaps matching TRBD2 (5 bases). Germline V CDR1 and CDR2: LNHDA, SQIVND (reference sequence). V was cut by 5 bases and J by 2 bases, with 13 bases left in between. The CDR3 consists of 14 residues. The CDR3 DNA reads TGTGCCAGTAGTCCATGGGGAGAAGCCTACGAGCAGTACTTC. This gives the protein CASSPWGEAYEQYF. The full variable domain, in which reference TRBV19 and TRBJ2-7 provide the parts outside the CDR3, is DGGITQSPKYLFRKEGQNVTLSCEQNLNHDAMYWYRQDPGQGLRLIYYSQIVNDFQKGDIAEGYSVSREKKESFPLTVTSAQKNPTAFYLCASSPWGEAYEQYFGPGTRLTVT.

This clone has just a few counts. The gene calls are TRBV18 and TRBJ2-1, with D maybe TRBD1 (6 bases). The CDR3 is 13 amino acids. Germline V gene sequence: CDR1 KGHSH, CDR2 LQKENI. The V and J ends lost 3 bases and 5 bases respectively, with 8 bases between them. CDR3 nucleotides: TGTGCCAGCTCACCTGGACAGAACAATGAGCAGTTCTTC. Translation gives CASSPGQNNEQFF.

The DNA of the CDR3 is TGTGCCAGCAGCTCCCGACTAGCGGGGGGGTCCCGCACCGGGGAGCTGTTTTTT. This codes for CASSSRLAGGSRTGELFF. This chain links TRBV11-2 with TRBJ2-2; 14 bases align to TRBD2. The CDR3 spans 18 residues. J lost 4 bases, V lost 4 bases, and 8 bases had no gene match. The germline V gene encodes CDR1 SGHAT and CDR2 FQNNGV. Full variable domain (rest looked up from reference TRBV11-2 and TRBJ2-2): EAGVAQSPRYKIIEKRQSVAFWCNPISGHATLYWYQQILGQGPKLLIQFQNNGVVDDSQLPKDRFSAERLKGVDSTLKIQPAKLEDSAVYLCASSSRLAGGSRTGELFFGEGSRLTVL.

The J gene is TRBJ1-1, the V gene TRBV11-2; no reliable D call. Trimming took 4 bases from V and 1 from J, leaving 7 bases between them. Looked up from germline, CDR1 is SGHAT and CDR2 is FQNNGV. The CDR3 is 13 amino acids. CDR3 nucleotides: TGTGCCAGCAGCTCCCGTCCGAACACTGAAGCTTTCTTT. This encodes CASSSRPNTEAFF.

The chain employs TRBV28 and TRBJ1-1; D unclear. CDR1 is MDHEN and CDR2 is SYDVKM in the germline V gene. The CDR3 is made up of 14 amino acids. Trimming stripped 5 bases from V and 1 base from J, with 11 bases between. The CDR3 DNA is TGTGCCAGCAGTCCGAGGAGCCAGAACACTGAAGCTTTCTTT. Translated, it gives CASSPRSQNTEAFF.

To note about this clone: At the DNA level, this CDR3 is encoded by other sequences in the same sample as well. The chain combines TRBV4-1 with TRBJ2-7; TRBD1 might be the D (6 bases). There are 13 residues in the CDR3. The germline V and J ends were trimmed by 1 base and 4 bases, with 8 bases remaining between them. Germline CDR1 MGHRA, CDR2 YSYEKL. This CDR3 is CASSQVGGYEQYF. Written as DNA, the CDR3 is TGCGCCAGCAGCCAAGTAGGGGGTTACGAGCAGTACTTC.

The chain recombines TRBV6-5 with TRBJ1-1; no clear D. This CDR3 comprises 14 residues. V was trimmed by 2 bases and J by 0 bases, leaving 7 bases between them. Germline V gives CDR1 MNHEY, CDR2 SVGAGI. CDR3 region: CASSYEGVNTEAFF. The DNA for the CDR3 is TGTGCCAGCAGTTACGAGGGAGTGAACACTGAAGCTTTCTTT.

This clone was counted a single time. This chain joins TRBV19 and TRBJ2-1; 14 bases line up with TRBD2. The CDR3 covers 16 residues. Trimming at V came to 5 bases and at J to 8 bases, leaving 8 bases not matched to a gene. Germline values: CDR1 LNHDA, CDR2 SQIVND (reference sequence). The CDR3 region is CASSSTSGGARYEQFF. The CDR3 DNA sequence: TGTGCCAGTAGTTCGACTAGCGGGGGGGCCCGATATGAGCAGTTCTTC.

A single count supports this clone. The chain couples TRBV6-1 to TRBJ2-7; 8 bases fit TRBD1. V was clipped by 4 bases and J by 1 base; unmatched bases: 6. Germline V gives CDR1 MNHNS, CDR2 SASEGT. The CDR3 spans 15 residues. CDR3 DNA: TGTGCCAGCAGTGGCAGGGGGCCCACTTCCTACGAGCAGTACTTC. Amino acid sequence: CASSGRGPTSYEQYF.

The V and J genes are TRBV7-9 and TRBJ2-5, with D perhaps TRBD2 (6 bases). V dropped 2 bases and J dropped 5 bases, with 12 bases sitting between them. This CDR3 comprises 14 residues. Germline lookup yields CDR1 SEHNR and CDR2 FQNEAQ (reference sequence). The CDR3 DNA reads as TGTGCCAGCAGCTTACACGGGGGAGGCGAGACCCAGTACTTC. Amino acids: CASSLHGGGETQYF.

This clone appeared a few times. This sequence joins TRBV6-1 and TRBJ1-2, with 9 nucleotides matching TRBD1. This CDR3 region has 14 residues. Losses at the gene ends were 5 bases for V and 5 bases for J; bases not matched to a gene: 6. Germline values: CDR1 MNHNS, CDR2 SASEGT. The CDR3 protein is CASSRQGGGYGYTF. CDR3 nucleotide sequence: TGTGCCAGCAGTCGACAGGGGGGTGGGTATGGCTACACCTTC.

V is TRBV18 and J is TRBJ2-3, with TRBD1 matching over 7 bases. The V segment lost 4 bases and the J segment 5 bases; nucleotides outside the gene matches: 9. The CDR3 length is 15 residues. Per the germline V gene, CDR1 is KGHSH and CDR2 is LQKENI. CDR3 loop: CASSLNRGPLDTQYF. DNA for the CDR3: TGTGCCAGCTCACTAAACAGGGGCCCACTAGATACGCAGTATTTT.

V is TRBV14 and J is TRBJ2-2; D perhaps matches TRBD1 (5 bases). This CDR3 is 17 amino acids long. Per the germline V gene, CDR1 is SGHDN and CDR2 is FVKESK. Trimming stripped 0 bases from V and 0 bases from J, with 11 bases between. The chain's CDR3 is CASSQDPRGTNTGELFF. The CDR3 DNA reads TGTGCCAGCAGCCAAGATCCAAGGGGTACGAACACCGGGGAGCTGTTTTTT.

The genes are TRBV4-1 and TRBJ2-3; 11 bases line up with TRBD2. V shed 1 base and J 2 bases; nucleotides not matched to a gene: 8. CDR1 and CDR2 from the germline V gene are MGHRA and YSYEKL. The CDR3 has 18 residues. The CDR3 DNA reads TGCGCCAGCAGCCAAGGCCTAGCGGGGGGTCCTATCACAGATACGCAGTATTTT. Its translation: CASSQGLAGGPITDTQYF.

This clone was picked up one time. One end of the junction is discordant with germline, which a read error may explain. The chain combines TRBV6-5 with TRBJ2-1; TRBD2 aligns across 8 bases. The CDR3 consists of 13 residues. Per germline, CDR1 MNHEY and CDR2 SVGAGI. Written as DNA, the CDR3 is TGTGCCAGCAGTTCTCCGGGGACTAGAGGTGCGATCTTC. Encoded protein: CASSSPGTRGAIF.

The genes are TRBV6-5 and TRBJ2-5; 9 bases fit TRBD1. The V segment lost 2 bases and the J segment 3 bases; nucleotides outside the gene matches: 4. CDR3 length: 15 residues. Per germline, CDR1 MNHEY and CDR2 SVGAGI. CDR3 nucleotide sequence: TGTGCCAGCAGTTACCGAGGGACAGGGAAAGAGACCCAGTACTTC. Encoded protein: CASSYRGTGKETQYF.

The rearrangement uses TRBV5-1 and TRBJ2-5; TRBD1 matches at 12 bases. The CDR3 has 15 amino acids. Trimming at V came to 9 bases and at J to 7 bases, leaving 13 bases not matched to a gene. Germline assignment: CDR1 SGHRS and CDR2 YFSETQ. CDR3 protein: CATKGTGGLTGTQYF. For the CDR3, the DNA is TGCGCCACCAAAGGGACAGGGGGCCTTACTGGGACCCAGTACTTC.

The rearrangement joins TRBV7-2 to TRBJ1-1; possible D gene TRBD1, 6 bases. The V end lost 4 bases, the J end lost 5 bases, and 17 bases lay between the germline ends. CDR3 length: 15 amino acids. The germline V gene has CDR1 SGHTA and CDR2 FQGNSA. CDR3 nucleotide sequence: TGTGCCAGCAGCTCAACTCCAGGGGCGAGGACTGAAGCTTTCTTT. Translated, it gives CASSSTPGARTEAFF.

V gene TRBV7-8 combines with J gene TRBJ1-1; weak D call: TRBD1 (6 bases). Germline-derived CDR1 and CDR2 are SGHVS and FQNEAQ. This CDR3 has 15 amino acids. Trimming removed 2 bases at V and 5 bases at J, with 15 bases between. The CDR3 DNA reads TGTGCCAGCAGCTTACGAACAGGGAGGGGGACTGAAGCTTTCTTT. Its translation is CASSLRTGRGTEAFF.

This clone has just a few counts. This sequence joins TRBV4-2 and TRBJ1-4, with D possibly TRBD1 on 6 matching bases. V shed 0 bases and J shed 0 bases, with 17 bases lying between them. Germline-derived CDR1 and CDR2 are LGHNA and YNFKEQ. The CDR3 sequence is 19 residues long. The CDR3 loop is CASSQERKAQGATNEKLFF. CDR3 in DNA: TGTGCCAGCAGCCAAGAAAGGAAGGCACAGGGCGCAACTAATGAAAAACTGTTTTTT.

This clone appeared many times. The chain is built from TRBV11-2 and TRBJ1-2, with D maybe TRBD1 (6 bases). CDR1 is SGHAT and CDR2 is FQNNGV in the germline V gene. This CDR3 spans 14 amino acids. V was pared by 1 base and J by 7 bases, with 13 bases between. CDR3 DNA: TGTGCCAGCAGCTTAGTTTTACAGGGACGTGGCTACACCTTC. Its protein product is CASSLVLQGRGYTF.

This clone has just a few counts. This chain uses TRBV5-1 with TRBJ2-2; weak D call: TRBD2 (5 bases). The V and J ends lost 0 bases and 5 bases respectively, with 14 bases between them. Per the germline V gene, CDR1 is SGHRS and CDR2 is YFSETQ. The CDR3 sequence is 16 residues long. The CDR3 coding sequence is TGCGCCAGCAGCTTGGTCAAGACGGGGTGGACCGGGGAGCTGTTTTTT. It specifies CASSLVKTGWTGELFF.

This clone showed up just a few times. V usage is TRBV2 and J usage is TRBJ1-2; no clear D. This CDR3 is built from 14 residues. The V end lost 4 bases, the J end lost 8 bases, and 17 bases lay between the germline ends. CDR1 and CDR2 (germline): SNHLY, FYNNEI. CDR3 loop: CASSVTETGWGYTF. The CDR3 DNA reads TGTGCCAGCAGTGTTACGGAGACGGGGTGGGGCTACACCTTC.

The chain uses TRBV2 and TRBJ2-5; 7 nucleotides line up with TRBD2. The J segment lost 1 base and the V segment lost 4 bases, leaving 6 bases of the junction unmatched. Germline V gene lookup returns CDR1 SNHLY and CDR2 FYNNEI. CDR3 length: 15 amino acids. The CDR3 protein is CASSASGFPQETQYF. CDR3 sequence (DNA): TGTGCCAGCAGTGCTAGCGGATTTCCCCAAGAGACCCAGTACTTC. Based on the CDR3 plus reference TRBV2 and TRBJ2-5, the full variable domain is EPEVTQTPSHQVTQMGQEVILRCVPISNHLYFYWYRQILGQKVEFLVSFYNNEISEKSEIFDDQFSVERPDGSNFTLKIRSTKLEDSAMYFCASSASGFPQETQYFGPGTRLLVL.

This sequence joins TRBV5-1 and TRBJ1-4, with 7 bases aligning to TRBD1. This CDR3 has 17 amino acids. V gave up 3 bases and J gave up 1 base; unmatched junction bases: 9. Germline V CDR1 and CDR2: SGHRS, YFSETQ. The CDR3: CASSWGTGAGTNEKLFF. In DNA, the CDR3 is TGCGCCAGCAGCTGGGGTACAGGGGCGGGAACTAATGAAAAACTGTTTTTT.

For the CDR3, the DNA is TGTGCCAGCAGTTACTCTTCATGGGACAGCACTGAAGCTTTCTTT. Translated: CASSYSSWDSTEAFF. The chain links TRBV6-5 to TRBJ1-1; 7 bases match TRBD1. The CDR3 is 15 residues long. Germline V gives CDR1 MNHEY, CDR2 SVGAGI. The junction had 5 bases not matched to a gene; V was cut back by 0 bases and J by 4 bases.

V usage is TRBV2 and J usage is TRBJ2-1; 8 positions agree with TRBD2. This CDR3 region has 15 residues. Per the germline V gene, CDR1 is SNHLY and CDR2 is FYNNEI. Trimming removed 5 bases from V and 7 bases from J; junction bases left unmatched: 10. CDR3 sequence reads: CASSPERGSGNEQFF. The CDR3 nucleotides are TGTGCCAGCAGTCCCGAGCGGGGGAGCGGTAATGAGCAGTTCTTC.